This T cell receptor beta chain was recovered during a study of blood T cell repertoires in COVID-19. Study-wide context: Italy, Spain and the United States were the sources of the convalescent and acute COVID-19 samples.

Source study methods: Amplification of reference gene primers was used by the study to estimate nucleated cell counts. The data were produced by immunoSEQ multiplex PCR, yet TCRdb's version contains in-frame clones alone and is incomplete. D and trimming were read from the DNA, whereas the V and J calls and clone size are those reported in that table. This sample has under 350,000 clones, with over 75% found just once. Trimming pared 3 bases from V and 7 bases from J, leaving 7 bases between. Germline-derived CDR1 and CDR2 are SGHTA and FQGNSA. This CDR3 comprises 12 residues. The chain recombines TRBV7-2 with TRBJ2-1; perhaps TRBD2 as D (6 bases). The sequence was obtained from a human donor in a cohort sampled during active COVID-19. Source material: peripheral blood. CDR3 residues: CASSFLANEQFF. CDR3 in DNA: TGTGCCAGCAGCTTTCTAGCGAATGAGCAGTTCTTC.